The sample holds many counts of the clone carrying this T cell receptor beta chain. Its antigen is unidentified. Prior to thyroid surgery, none of the patients had received any treatment. This record comes from a study of metastatic and nonmetastatic thyroid tumors. Whole-study context: From malignant and benign thyroid patients, repertoires in blood and in tumor or nodule tissue were compared.

In the original workflow: CDR3 was compared across clinicopathological groups, and the resulting differences were used to build a distant-metastasis classifier for papillary thyroid cancer. MiXCR reprocessed the PCR reads for TCRdb. It is TCRdb's table, rather than the study itself, that gives the V and J calls and clone size. The sample yields about 69,000 clones, 12% to 15% seen once. Findings and caveats of the study: Benign nodules reportedly had significantly lower TCR beta diversity than malignant thyroid tumors in blood and tumor.

Germline values: CDR1 SNHLY, CDR2 FYNNEI. V dropped 8 bases and J dropped 5; count of bases not matched to a gene: 12. This CDR3 region has 17 residues. This receptor was taken from a male donor with papillary thyroid cancer or a benign thyroid nodule (not recorded which). Some clones in this sample may be carry-over from other donors' samples. The chain combines TRBV2 with TRBJ2-1; 13 positions agree with TRBD2. Sequencing used blood. In DNA form, the CDR3 reads TGTGCCAGCCAACCGGGACTAGCGGGACCTTTACACAATGAGCAGTTCTTC. This translates into CASQPGLAGPLHNEQFF.